This T cell receptor (beta chain) derives from a study of shared clonotypes between healthy human individuals. Germline lookup yields CDR1 SGHNT and CDR2 YYREEE (reference sequence). Losses at the gene ends were 4 bases for V and 0 bases for J; bases not matched to a gene: 2. The length of the CDR3 is 14 residues. Here immunoSEQ multiplex PCR was the method, and the copy in TCRdb shows in-frame clones only, minus some. In the table there are some 470,000 clones, around 80% of which are singletons. The TCR originated in a woman aged 40 to 49 in good health. Some clones in this sample may be carry-over from other donors' samples. The sequenced material came from PBMCs. V is TRBV5-4 and J is TRBJ1-1; TRBD1 matches at 8 bases. CDR3 nucleotide sequence: TGTGCCAGCAGCCGACAGGGGATGAACACTGAAGCTTTCTTT. The encoded protein is CASSRQGMNTEAFF.